This T cell receptor beta chain was sequenced in a study of T-cell reconstitution after alpha-beta-depleted transplantation in children. The TCRbeta library incorporated unique molecular identifiers. TCRdb fed the PCR reads into MiXCR, producing one record per CDR3 protein. The profile shows 500,000 to 650,000 distinct CDR3 sequences, 10% to 12% of them singletons. In the case of this clonotype: Its antigen is still unknown.

Unmatched junction bases numbered 13, after V lost 5 bases and J lost 5 bases. The length of the CDR3 is 15 residues. Germline V gives CDR1 DFQATT, CDR2 SNEGSKA (reference sequence). Study outcomes and limitations: Recipient T cells and thymic progenitors that survived gave rise to the high TCRbeta diversity observed at day 60 in some patients.

The receptor was isolated from a female patient between 2 and 15 years old who had a stem cell transplant for aplastic anemia, so the T cells may come from the graft donor. V and J are TRBV20-1 and TRBJ1-1, with 8 bases matching TRBD1. The source was PBMCs, mostly from graft donor cells, collected 180 days after TCRalphabeta/CD19-depleted stem cell transplant. CDR3 nucleotide sequence: TGCAGTGCTTCCGACGTCCAGGGGGCGCAGACTGAAGCTTTCTTT. Translation: CSASDVQGAQTEAFF.